This T cell receptor (beta chain) was profiled in a study of blood T cells in healthy people across ages. About the study: Capture via template switching afforded approximately one barcoded beta molecule per two T cells. Whole-study findings and limits: The fall in TCR beta diversity per million T cells was roughly linear with age.

The study isolated at least 6.5 million PBMCs from each sample. A sample-barcoded 5' primer and a J-beta primer mix were used in a second PCR of about 7 to 11 cycles. Every cDNA molecule bore a tag from a template-switch adaptor containing 12 random nucleotides. TCRdb reanalysed the 5' RACE reads using MiXCR and keeps one entry per CDR3 protein. The sample has 650,000 to 950,000 distinct CDR3 sequences; 40% to 50% are singletons. On this clonotype itself: Its antigen is still unknown.

Sequencing was carried out using blood. This TCR was recovered from a man between 60 and 70 years old in good health.

The CDR3 DNA is TGTGCCAGCGGATCCCTGGGGGCTGGGCGGCCCCAGCATTTT. Translation gives CASGSLGAGRPQHF. The chain employs TRBV2 and TRBJ1-5, with D perhaps TRBD1 (6 bases). In germline, CDR1 is SNHLY, CDR2 FYNNEI. V lost 8 bases to trimming and J lost 9 bases, with 20 bases between them. The CDR3 extends over 14 amino acids. Using reference TRBV2 and TRBJ1-5 for the parts outside the CDR3, the full variable domain is EPEVTQTPSHQVTQMGQEVILRCVPISNHLYFYWYRQILGQKVEFLVSFYNNEISEKSEIFDDQFSVERPDGSNFTLKIRSTKLEDSAMYFCASGSLGAGRPQHFGDGTRLSIL.